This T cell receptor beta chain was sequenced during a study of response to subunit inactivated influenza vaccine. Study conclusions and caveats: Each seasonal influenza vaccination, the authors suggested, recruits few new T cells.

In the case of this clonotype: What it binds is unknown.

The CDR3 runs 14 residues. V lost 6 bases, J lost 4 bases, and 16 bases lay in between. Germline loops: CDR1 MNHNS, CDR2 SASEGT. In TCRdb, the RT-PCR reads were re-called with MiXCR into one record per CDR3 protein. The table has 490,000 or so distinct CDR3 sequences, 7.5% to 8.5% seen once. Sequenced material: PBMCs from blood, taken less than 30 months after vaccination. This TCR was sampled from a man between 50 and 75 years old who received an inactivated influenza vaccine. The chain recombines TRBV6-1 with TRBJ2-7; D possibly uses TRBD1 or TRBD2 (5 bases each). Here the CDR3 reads CASRPGPGRYEQYF. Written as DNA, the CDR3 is TGTGCCAGCAGACCGGGACCGGGGAGATACGAGCAGTACTTC.